These T cell receptor beta chains were read from a single sample in a study of PD-1 blockade in classical Hodgkin lymphoma. Only in-frame clones appear in the TCRdb table, and some are missing; sequencing was by immunoSEQ multiplex PCR. This sample has 3,200 or so clones, with more than 80% found just once. Here the sequenced sample was CD8+ T cells from blood, taken before the fourth cycle of nivolumab. The receptors were gathered from a human donor with classical Hodgkin lymphoma. The CDR3 runs from the conserved cysteine through the conserved F or W. A D gene is named only where the DNA matches it firmly. Size is stated for part of the rows, as once, few or many counts, or as a class when the clone is expanded.

j_gene	v_gene	abundance	d_gene	CDR3aa	CDR3nt
TRBJ2-1	TRBV7-8	NA	NA	CASSGSRGRDEQFF	TGTGCCAGCAGCGGGAGCAGGGGCAGGGATGAGCAGTTCTTC
TRBJ1-1	TRBV19	few	NA	CASSMAFGTEAFF	TGTGCCAGTAGTATGGCTTTCGGGACTGAAGCTTTCTTT
TRBJ2-5	TRBV6-5	once	NA	CASSLAETQYF	TGTGCCAGCAGCCTAGCTGAGACCCAGTACTTC
TRBJ2-1	TRBV4-2	NA	NA	CASSQESYNEQFF	TGTGCCAGCAGCCAAGAATCTTACAATGAGCAGTTCTTC
TRBJ1-2	TRBV7-9	few	TRBD1	CASSPPGTARLSYTF	TGTGCCAGCAGCCCCCCCGGGACAGCGAGGCTCAGCTACACCTTC
TRBJ1-5	TRBV7-8	NA	TRBD1	CASSHRGGQPQHF	TGTGCCAGCAGCCACAGGGGAGGTCAGCCCCAGCATTTT
TRBJ2-7	TRBV13	NA	NA	CASTPGRSYEQYF	TGTGCCAGCACCCCGGGACGGTCCTACGAGCAGTACTTC
TRBJ2-3	TRBV10-3	NA	NA	CAISESGPGDTQYF	TGTGCCATCAGTGAGTCGGGGCCAGGGGATACGCAGTATTTT
TRBJ1-5	TRBV2	NA	NA	CASSGGQGNQPQHF	TGTGCCAGCAGTGGGGGGCAGGGGAATCAGCCCCAGCATTTT
TRBJ2-2	TRBV9	NA	TRBD2	CASSDGLAGGTGELFF	TGTGCCAGCAGCGACGGACTAGCGGGGGGCACCGGGGAGCTGTTTTTT
TRBJ2-7	TRBV15	NA	NA	CATSRNYEQYF	TGTGCCACCAGCCGAAACTACGAGCAGTACTTC
TRBJ2-3	TRBV5-6	NA	NA	CASSGIHSTDTQYF	TGTGCCAGCAGCGGAATCCACAGCACAGATACGCAGTATTTT
TRBJ2-2	TRBV11-3	NA	NA	CASSPRQVGETGELFF	TGTGCCAGCAGCCCTCGACAGGTGGGGGAAACCGGGGAGCTGTTTTTT
TRBJ2-7	TRBV5-5	NA	NA	CASSLVVGEVYEQYF	TGTGCCAGCAGCTTGGTTGTGGGAGAGGTGTACGAGCAGTACTTC
TRBJ2-1	TRBV6-4	few	TRBD1	CASSPGQGARLADNEQFF	TGTGCCAGCAGTCCGGGACAGGGGGCGCGGCTAGCCGACAATGAGCAGTTCTTC
TRBJ1-4	TRBV4-3	NA	NA	CASSQAGSNEKLFF	TGCGCCAGCAGCCAAGCGGGGTCTAATGAAAAACTGTTTTTT
TRBJ2-6	TRBV7-8	NA	NA	CASSICDYPQSRANVLTF	TGTGCCAGCAGCATATGTGATTACCCACAAAGTCGGGCCAACGTCCTGACTTTC
TRBJ2-7	TRBV30	NA	TRBD1	CAWIGDRYEQYF	TGTGCCTGGATCGGGGACAGGTACGAGCAGTACTTC
TRBJ2-1	TRBV7-6	NA	NA	CASSSGPNNEQFF	TGTGCCAGCAGCTCGGGACCCAACAATGAGCAGTTCTTC
TRBJ1-2	TRBV4-3	NA	TRBD1	CASSQDRDRRTPNYGYTF	TGCGCCAGCAGCCAAGATCGGGACAGGAGAACGCCTAACTATGGCTACACCTTC
TRBJ2-7	TRBV2	once	NA	CASSTFEHEQYF	TGTGCCAGCTCTACGTTTGAACACGAGCAGTACTTC
TRBJ1-2	TRBV27	NA	TRBD1	CASSPQGASGYTF	TGTGCCAGCAGTCCTCAGGGGGCCTCTGGCTACACCTTC
TRBJ1-5	TRBV27	once	TRBD1	CASSQDRDGQPQHF	TGTGCCAGCAGCCAGGACAGGGACGGTCAGCCCCAGCATTTT
TRBJ2-3	TRBV10-3	NA	TRBD2	CAISDGLAGARSTDTQYF	TGTGCCATCAGTGATGGACTAGCGGGAGCCCGTAGCACAGATACGCAGTATTTT
TRBJ2-2	TRBV27	NA	TRBD2	CASSFREAGELFF	TGTGCCAGCAGTTTCCGGGAGGCCGGGGAGCTGTTTTTT
TRBJ2-5	TRBV7-2	NA	NA	CASSPAWSETQYF	TGTGCCAGCAGCCCCGCTTGGTCGGAGACCCAGTACTTC
TRBJ2-1	TRBV10-3	few	NA	CAINRDYEQFF	TGTGCCATCAACAGGGACTACGAGCAGTTCTTC
TRBJ1-1	TRBV28	few	NA	CASSLSSAIAEAFF	TGTGCCAGCAGTTTATCCTCAGCAATCGCTGAAGCTTTCTTT
TRBJ2-3	TRBV6-9	NA	NA	CASKTDTQYF	TGTGCCAGCAAAACAGATACGCAGTATTTT
TRBJ1-1	TRBV29-1	NA	NA	CSVRDWGGMNTEAFF	TGCAGCGTTAGGGACTGGGGGGGAATGAACACTGAAGCTTTCTTT
TRBJ2-1	TRBV27	NA	TRBD1	CASSSGTGSYNEQFF	TGTGCCAGCAGCTCCGGGACAGGGTCCTACAATGAGCAGTTCTTC